This T cell receptor (beta chain) was recorded in a study of CD8 T cells in Susac syndrome. When the RNA was reverse transcribed, random hexamers were used with an input of roughly 0.45 to 1 ug. TCR beta CDR3 was amplified by immunoSEQ covering 54 Vbeta and 13 Jbeta. TCRdb re-derived calls from the immunoSEQ multiplex PCR reads in MiXCR, one entry per CDR3 protein. The table records some 180,000 distinct CDR3 sequences, roughly 94% of them present only once. Recently defined diagnostic criteria for definite or probable disease were fulfilled by Susac syndrome patients. TEMRA cells were FACS-enriched and CD8+ and CD4+ T cells negatively isolated. Trimming removed 3 bases at V and 8 bases at J, with 10 bases between. The CDR3 loop spans 12 amino acids.

The chain recombines TRBV12-3 or TRBV12-4 with TRBJ1-1; D may be TRBD1 (6 bases). The TCR originated in a human donor with Susac syndrome. Sample: CD4+ T cells from PBMCs. In DNA form, the CDR3 reads TGTGCCAGCAGTTTTTCGACAGGAGAAGCTTTCTTT. As protein: CASSFSTGEAFF.